What follows are 5 T cell receptor beta chains derived from one specimen sequenced in a study of blood T cells in healthy people across ages. Primed by a sample-barcoded 5' primer and a J-beta primer mix, a second PCR proceeded for about 7 to 11 cycles. Via MiXCR, TCRdb re-called the 5' RACE reads, giving one row per CDR3 protein. The sample lists some 700,000 distinct CDR3 sequences; 35% to 45% were seen once. Sequenced input: blood. The origin of the receptors is a woman in her fifties or sixties in good health.

This clonotype was recorded a few times. For the CDR3, the DNA is TGTGCCAGCAGCTTAGGCGGAGTACTCCAGAGCTCCTACAATGAGCAGTTCTTC. It codes for CASSLGGVLQSSYNEQFF. This chain uses TRBV7-8 with TRBJ2-1; D not resolved. Trimming cost V 1 base and J 0 bases, with 16 bases left between them. The CDR3 is 18 residues long. Germline CDR1 is SGHVS and CDR2 is FQNEAQ.

This clonotype has more than one count but fewer than ten. This chain uses TRBV3-1 with TRBJ2-1, with TRBD2 matching 10 bases. The trim removed 1 base at V and 6 bases at J, leaving 6 bases unmatched. CDR3 length: 16 residues. From germline, CDR1 is LGHDT and CDR2 YNNKEL (reference sequence). For the CDR3, the DNA is TGTGCCAGCAGCCAAGCAGCTAGCGGGGGCCTCAATGAGCAGTTCTTC. Residues: CASSQAASGGLNEQFF.

This chain links TRBV9 with TRBJ2-1; D tentatively reads TRBD1 or TRBD2 (5 bases each). The J call may be mistaken, given a closer DNA end match to TRBJ2-7. This CDR3 comprises 16 residues. The germline CDR1 and CDR2 sequences are SGDLS and YYNGEE. CDR3: CASSVQGDGSYNEQYF. CDR3 nucleotide sequence: TGTGCCAGCAGCGTACAAGGGGACGGGTCCTACAATGAGCAGTACTTC.

This sequence joins TRBV6-2 or TRBV6-3 and TRBJ1-2; D is unresolved. Trimming left V 5 bases short and J 8 bases short, with 18 bases between. From germline, CDR1 is MNHEY and CDR2 SVGEGT. CDR3 length: 14 residues. CDR3 coding DNA: TGTGCCAGCAGTCACCTAACAGAGCTTCGGGGCTACACCTTC. It is translated as CASSHLTELRGYTF.

Turning to this clonotype: At one end, the junction sequence differs from germline, possibly due to a read error. V and J are TRBV5-1 and TRBJ2-3; D remains ambiguous. The V gene's germline CDR1 is SGHRS and CDR2 YFSETQ. CDR3 size: 15 residues. This CDR3 is CASTLVASKGDTQYF. As DNA, the CDR3 is TGCGCCAGCACCTTGGTCGCGAGTAAGGGAGATACGCAGTATTTT.